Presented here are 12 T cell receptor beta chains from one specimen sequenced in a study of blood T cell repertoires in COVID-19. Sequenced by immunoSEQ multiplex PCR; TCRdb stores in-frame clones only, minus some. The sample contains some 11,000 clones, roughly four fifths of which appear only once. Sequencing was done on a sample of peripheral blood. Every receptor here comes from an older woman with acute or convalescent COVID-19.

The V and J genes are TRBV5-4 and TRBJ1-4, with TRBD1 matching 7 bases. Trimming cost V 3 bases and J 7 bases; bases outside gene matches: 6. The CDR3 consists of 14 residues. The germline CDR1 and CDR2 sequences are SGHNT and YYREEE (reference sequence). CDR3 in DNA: TGTGCCAGCAGCTCGACAGGGATGGCTGAAAAACTGTTTTTT. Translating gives CASSSTGMAEKLFF.

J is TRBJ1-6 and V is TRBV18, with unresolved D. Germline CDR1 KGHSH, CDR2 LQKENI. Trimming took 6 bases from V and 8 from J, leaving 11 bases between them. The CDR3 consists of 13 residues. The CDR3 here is CASSQRADSPLHF. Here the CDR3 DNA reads TGTGCCAGCTCTCAAAGAGCCGATTCACCCCTCCACTTT.

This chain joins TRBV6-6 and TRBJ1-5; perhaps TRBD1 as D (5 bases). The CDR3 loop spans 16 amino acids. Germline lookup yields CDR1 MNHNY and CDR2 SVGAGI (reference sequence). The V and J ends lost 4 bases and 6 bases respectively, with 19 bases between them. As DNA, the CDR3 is TGTGCCAGCAGTTTACCCGACCCCAGGGAAGGTCAGCCCCAGCATTTT. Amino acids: CASSLPDPREGQPQHF.

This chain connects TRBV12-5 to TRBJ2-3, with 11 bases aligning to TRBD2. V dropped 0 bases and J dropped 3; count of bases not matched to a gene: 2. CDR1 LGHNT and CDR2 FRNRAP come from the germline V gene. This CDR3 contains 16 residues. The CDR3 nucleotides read TGTGCTAGTGGTTTGGTACTAGCGGGGGATACAGATACGCAGTATTTT. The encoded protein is CASGLVLAGDTDTQYF.

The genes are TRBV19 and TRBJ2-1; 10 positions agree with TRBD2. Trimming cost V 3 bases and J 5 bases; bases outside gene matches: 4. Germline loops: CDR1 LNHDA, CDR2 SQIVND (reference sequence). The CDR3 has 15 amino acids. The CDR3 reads CASSILAGGNNEQFF. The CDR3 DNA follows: TGTGCCAGTAGTATCTTAGCGGGGGGAAACAATGAGCAGTTCTTC. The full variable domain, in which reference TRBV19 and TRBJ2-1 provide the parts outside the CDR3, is DGGITQSPKYLFRKEGQNVTLSCEQNLNHDAMYWYRQDPGQGLRLIYYSQIVNDFQKGDIAEGYSVSREKKESFPLTVTSAQKNPTAFYLCASSILAGGNNEQFFGPGTRLTVL.

The CDR3 sequence is CASSSTGEGEKLFF. The DNA for the CDR3 is TGCGCCAGCAGCTCGACAGGGGAGGGGGAAAAACTGTTTTTT. The chain links TRBV5-1 to TRBJ1-4; the match to TRBD1 covers 8 bases. The CDR3 is 14 residues long. CDR1 and CDR2 from the germline V gene are SGHRS and YFSETQ. After removal of 3 bases from V and 8 bases from J, the junction contained 6 bases not matched to a gene.

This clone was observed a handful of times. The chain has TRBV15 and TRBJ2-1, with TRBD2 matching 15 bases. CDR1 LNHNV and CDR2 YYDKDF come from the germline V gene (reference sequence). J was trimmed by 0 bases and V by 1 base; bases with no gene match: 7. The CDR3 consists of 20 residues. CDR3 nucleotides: TGTGCCACCAGCAGAGCCCCCGGGACTAGCGGGGGGAGCTCCTACAATGAGCAGTTCTTC. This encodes CATSRAPGTSGGSSYNEQFF.

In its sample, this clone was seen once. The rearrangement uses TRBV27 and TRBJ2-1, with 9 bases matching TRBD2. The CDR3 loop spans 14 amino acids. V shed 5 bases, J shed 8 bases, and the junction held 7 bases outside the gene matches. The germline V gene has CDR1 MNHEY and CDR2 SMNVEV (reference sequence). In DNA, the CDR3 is TGTGCCAGCAGTCCCCTAGCGGGGAGTCATGAGCAGTTCTTC. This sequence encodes CASSPLAGSHEQFF.

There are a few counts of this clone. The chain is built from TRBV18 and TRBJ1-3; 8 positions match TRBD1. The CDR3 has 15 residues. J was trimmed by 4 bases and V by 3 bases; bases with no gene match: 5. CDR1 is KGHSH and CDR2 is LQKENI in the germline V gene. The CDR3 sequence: CASSPTGARGNTIYF. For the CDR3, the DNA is TGTGCCAGCTCACCGACAGGGGCGCGCGGAAACACCATATATTTT.

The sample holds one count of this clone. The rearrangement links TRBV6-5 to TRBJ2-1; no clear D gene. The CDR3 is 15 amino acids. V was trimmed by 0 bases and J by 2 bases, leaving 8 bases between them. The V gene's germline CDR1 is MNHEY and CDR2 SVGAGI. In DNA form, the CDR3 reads TGTGCCAGCAGTTACTCGAACAGAGCCTACAATGAGCAGTTCTTC. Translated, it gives CASSYSNRAYNEQFF.

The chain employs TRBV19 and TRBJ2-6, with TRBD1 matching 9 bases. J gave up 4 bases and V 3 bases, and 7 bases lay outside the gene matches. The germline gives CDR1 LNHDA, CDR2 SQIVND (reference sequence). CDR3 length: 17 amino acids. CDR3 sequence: CASSMRTGVKGANVLTF. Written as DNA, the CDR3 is TGTGCCAGTAGTATGAGGACAGGGGTTAAGGGGGCCAACGTCCTGACTTTC.

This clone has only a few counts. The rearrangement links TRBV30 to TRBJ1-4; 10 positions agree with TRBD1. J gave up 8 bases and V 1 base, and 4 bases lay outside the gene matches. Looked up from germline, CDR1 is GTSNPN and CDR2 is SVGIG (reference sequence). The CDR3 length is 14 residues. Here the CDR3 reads CAWSGQGAREKLFF. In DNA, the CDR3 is TGTGCCTGGAGTGGACAGGGGGCTAGGGAAAAACTGTTTTTT.